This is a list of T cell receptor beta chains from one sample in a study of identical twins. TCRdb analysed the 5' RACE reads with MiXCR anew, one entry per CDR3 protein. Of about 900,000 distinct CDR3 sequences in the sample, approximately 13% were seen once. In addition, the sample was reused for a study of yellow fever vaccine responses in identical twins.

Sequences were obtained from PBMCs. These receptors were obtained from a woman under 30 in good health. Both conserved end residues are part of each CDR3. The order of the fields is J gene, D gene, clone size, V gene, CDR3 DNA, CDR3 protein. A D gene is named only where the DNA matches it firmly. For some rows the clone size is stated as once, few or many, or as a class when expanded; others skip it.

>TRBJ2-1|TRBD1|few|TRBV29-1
TGCAGCGTTGAACGTGACAGGGGGTCCTACAATGAGCAGTTCTTC
CSVERDRGSYNEQFF
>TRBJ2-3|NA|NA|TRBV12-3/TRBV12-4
TGTGCCAGCAGTTTCATCGCCACGGGCACAGATACGCAGTATTTT
CASSFIATGTDTQYF
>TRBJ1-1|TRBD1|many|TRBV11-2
TGTGCCAGCAGCGCGGACAGGGCCCAGGGAGCTTTCTTT
CASSADRAQGAFF
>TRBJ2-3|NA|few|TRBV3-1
TGTGCCAGCAGCCAGAGTCGGACGGCAGATACGCAGTATTTT
CASSQSRTADTQYF
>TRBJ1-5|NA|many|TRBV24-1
TGTGCCACCAGTGTTGGGTCCGGGCAGCCCCAGCATTTT
CATSVGSGQPQHF
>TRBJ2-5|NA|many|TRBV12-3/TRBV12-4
TGTGCCAGCAGTTCCGGGGGTTCTGCGACCCAGTACTTC
CASSSGGSATQYF
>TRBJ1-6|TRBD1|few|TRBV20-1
TGCAGTGCTAGAGAAGCAGGGGGCCGTTGGTCCCCCCTCCACTTT
CSAREAGGRWSPLHF
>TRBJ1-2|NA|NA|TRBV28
TGTGCCAGCAGTTCAGTGGGGGGCGTCACTAACTATGGCTACACCTTC
CASSSVGGVTNYGYTF
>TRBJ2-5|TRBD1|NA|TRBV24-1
TGTGCCACCAGTGATTTAGGTAGGGGACAGCAAGAGACCCAGTACTTC
CATSDLGRGQQETQYF
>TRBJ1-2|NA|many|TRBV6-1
TGTGCCAGCAGGGACTTAGCTGGCGGCTACTATGGCTACACCTTC
CASRDLAGGYYGYTF
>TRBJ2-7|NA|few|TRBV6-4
TGTGCCAGCAGTGGTGACCACCATTCGACGACGCGGAGCGAGCAGTACTTC
CASSGDHHSTTRSEQYF
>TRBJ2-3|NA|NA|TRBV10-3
TGTGCCACCCTTCCGGGGGGACAAGATACGCAGTATTTT
CATLPGGQDTQYF
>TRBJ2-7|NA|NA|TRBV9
TGTGCCAGCAGCGTAGCAAGCCTCTCCTCCTACGAGCAGTACTTC
CASSVASLSSYEQYF
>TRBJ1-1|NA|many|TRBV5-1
TGCGCCAGCAGAATAGGGGTTGGGGGAGATACTGAAGCTTTCTTT
CASRIGVGGDTEAFF
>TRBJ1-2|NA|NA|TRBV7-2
TGTGCCAGCAGCTTGCCGCAGGGTATCAAATATGGCTACACCTTC
CASSLPQGIKYGYTF
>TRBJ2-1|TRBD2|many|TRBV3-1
TGTGCCAGCAGCCAAGATCGCGGGGGGCCCTACAATGAGCAGTTCTTC
CASSQDRGGPYNEQFF
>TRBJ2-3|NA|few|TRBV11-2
TGTGCCAGCAGCTCCGGACCGGCATGGGATACGCAGTATTTT
CASSSGPAWDTQYF
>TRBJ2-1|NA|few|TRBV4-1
TGCGCCAGCAGCCAAGTGGCGGAGGAGCAGTTCTTC
CASSQVAEEQFF
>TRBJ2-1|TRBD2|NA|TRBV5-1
TGCGCCAGCAGCTTGTTTTTAGCGGGAAGTCACAATGAGCAGTTCTTC
CASSLFLAGSHNEQFF
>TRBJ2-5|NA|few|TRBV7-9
TGTGCCAGCAGCCTCCACGAAAGGGAGACCCAGTACTTC
CASSLHERETQYF
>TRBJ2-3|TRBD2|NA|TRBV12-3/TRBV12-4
TGTGCCACCACTAGCGGGAGCAGTACAGATACGCAGTATTTT
CATTSGSSTDTQYF
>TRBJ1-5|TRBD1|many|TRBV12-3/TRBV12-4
TGTGCCAGCAGCCTCACAGGGGGCCTCCAGCGGCCCCAGCATTTT
CASSLTGGLQRPQHF
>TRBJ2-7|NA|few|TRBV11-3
TGTGCCAGCAGCGGGGTGGCCGAGCAGTACTTC
CASSGVAEQYF
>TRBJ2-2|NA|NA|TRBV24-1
TGTGCCACCACCAAAGTGGAAAAGGGGGACGAGAAAAACACCGGGGAGCTGTTTTTT
CATTKVEKGDEKNTGELFF
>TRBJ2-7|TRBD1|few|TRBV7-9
TGTGCCAGCAGCTTAACAGGGGGCAATGGCGAGCAGTACTTC
CASSLTGGNGEQYF
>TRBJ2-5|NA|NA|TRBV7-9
TGTGCCAGCAGCTCCCGGGACTCAGAGGAGACCCAGTACTTC
CASSSRDSEETQYF
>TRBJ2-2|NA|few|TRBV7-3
TGTGCCAGCAGCCCGAGTGGAGGACGGCCTCCCGGGGAGCTGTTTTTT
CASSPSGGRPPGELFF
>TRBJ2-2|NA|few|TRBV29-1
TGCAGCGTTGAAACAGGGCGGACCGGGGAGCTGTTTTTT
CSVETGRTGELFF
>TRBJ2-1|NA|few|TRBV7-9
TGTGCCAGCAGCTTAAACTTAGCGTCAAGCAATGAGCAGTTCTTC
CASSLNLASSNEQFF
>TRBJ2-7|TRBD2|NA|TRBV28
TGTGCCAGCAGCCATAGCGGGAGCGGTGCTTACGAGCAGTACTTC
CASSHSGSGAYEQYF
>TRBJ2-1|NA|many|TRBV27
TGTGCCAGCACCAGGGGTCCCTACAATGAGCAGTTCTTC
CASTRGPYNEQFF
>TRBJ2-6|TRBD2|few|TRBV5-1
TGCGCCAGCAGCTTGACTAGCGGGGATCAAAAGAAGAGCTCTGGGGCCAACGTCCTGACTTTC
CASSLTSGDQKKSSGANVLTF
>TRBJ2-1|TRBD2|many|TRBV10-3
TGTGCCACCTCCTGGGGGGGTCAGTTTAGTCGGGGCAATGAGCAGTTCTTC
CATSWGGQFSRGNEQFF
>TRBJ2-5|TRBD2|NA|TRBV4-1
TGCGCCAGCAGCCTGACTAGCGGGGGGGCCTTGGAGACCCAGTACTTC
CASSLTSGGALETQYF
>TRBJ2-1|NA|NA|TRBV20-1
TGCAGTGCTAGGCCGAGCTCCTACAATGAGCAGTTCTTC
CSARPSSYNEQFF
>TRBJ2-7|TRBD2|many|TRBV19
TGTGCCTCTAGGGGACTAGCGGGAGTCGAGCAGTACTTC
CASRGLAGVEQYF
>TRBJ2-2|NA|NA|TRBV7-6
TGTGCCAGCAGCTCCCAGGGATCGAACACCGGGGAGCTGTTTTTT
CASSSQGSNTGELFF
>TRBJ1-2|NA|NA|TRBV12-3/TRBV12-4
TGTGCCAGCAGGTTTACAGGGTTAAACTATGGCTACACCTTC
CASRFTGLNYGYTF
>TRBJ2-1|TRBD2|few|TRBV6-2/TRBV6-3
TGTGCCAGCAGTTACAAGGCTAGCGGGGGCAATGAGCAGTTCTTC
CASSYKASGGNEQFF
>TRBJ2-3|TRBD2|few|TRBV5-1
TGCGCCAGCAGCTTCCAGCGGGAACTTAGCACAGATACGCAGTATTTT
CASSFQRELSTDTQYF
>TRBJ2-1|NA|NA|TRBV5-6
TGTGCCAGCGGTTCAGAGAGGACACGGGCAGACAATGAGCAGTTCTTC
CASGSERTRADNEQFF
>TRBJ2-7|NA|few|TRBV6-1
TGTGCCAGCAGCCACAATAGCGTAACCTACGAGCAGTACTTC
CASSHNSVTYEQYF
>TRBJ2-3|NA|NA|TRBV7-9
TGTGCCAGCAGCTTCGATTCTCGGCTAGGCGGGACAGATACGCAGTATTTT
CASSFDSRLGGTDTQYF
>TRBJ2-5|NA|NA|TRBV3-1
TGTGCCAGCAGCCAAGTACGCGGGACAGAAGAGACCCAGTACTTC
CASSQVRGTEETQYF
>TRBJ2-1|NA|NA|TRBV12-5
TGTGCTAGTGGTTCACTAGTCTACCTTGACAATGAGCAGTTCTTC
CASGSLVYLDNEQFF